The 8 T cell receptor beta chains presented below share a single source sample, sequenced in a study of CD8 T cells in Susac syndrome (dated by TCRdb to between 2018 and 2021). Library construction relied on the immunoSEQ multiplex PCR assay. RNA was extracted with the RNeasy kit and roughly 0.45 to 1 ug was reverse transcribed using random hexamers. TCRdb passed the public sequencing reads through fastp at Q25 and MiXCR, retaining productive beta sequences. CDR3 protein sequences are deduplicated, and each keeps its most common genes and DNA. Recorded for this sample are under 200,000 distinct CDR3 sequences; 90% to 95% of them occurred a single time. The top ten constitute around 0.079% of the sample. Sequenced input: CD4+ T cells from PBMCs. All receptors come from a human donor with Susac syndrome.

This clonotype was seen only once. V usage is TRBV18 and J usage is TRBJ2-1; a possible D gene is TRBD2 (5 bases). Trimming pared 4 bases from V and 8 bases from J, leaving 9 bases between. This CDR3 is 12 amino acids long. Germline CDR1 and CDR2: KGHSH and LQKENI. The CDR3 here is CASSLGLDEQFF. The CDR3 DNA is TGTGCCAGCTCACTTGGACTGGATGAGCAGTTCTTC.

The gene calls are TRBV27 and TRBJ1-6; D is unresolved. CDR3 size: 15 residues. Germline-derived CDR1 and CDR2 are MNHEY and SMNVEV (reference sequence). V lost 3 bases to trimming and J lost 7 bases, with 13 bases between them. The CDR3 loop is CASSFSASPNSPLHF. CDR3 in DNA: TGTGCCAGCAGTTTTTCCGCCAGCCCCAATTCACCCCTCCACTTT.

This chain joins TRBV28 and TRBJ2-3; D unclear. The CDR3 length is 13 residues. Germline loops: CDR1 MDHEN, CDR2 SYDVKM. V dropped 2 bases and J dropped 6 bases, with 9 bases sitting between them. Here the CDR3 reads CASSLLSFDTQYF. The CDR3 DNA follows: TGTGCCAGCAGTTTACTTAGCTTCGATACGCAGTATTTT.

V and J are TRBV19 and TRBJ2-7; D gene ambiguous. The CDR3 is 13 amino acids. Germline V gene data show CDR1 as LNHDA and CDR2 as SQIVND (reference sequence). Trimming shortened V by 3 bases and J by 3 bases, and 9 bases separated the two germline ends. In DNA form, the CDR3 reads TGTGCCAGTAGTATGTCGAGCATCTACGAGCAGTACTTC. Translating gives CASSMSSIYEQYF.

The chain links TRBV5-4 to TRBJ1-2; 7 bases agree with TRBD1. V lost 3 bases, J lost 2 bases, and 7 bases stayed unmatched. The germline V gene has CDR1 SGHNT and CDR2 YYREEE (reference sequence). The CDR3 consists of 15 residues. Written as DNA, the CDR3 is TGTGCCAGCAGCTACTCGACAGGGCCCAACTATGGCTACACCTTC. Protein sequence: CASSYSTGPNYGYTF.

CDR3: CASSARDRVEYF. In DNA form, the CDR3 reads TGTGCCAGCAGCGCCCGGGACAGGGTTGAGTATTTT. This chain connects TRBV14 to TRBJ2-3; 9 bases map to TRBD1. The J segment lost 13 bases and the V segment lost 5 bases, leaving 7 bases of the junction unmatched. The CDR3 is 12 residues long. Per germline, CDR1 SGHDN and CDR2 FVKESK.

This clonotype was detected only once. In DNA, the CDR3 is TGTGCCACAGTTAAGGACAACCAAGAGACCCAGTACTTC. Its protein is CATVKDNQETQYF. This chain uses TRBV10-3 with TRBJ2-5; weak D call: TRBD1 (5 bases). V was pared by 10 bases and J by 0 bases, with 12 bases between. This CDR3 has 13 amino acids. Germline V lookup: CDR1 ENHRY, CDR2 SYGVKD.

V is TRBV9 and J is TRBJ2-6; 11 bases map to TRBD1. Germline V CDR1 and CDR2: SGDLS, YYNGEE. The CDR3 covers 18 residues. The J segment lost 1 base and the V segment lost 3 bases, leaving 6 bases of the junction unmatched. The CDR3 DNA reads as TGTGCCAGCAGCGGAGGACAGGGGGCGGAATCTGGGGCCAACGTCCTGACTTTC. Protein sequence: CASSGGQGAESGANVLTF. The full variable domain, with the rest looked up from reference TRBV9 and TRBJ2-6, is DSGVTQTPKHLITATGQRVTLRCSPRSGDLSVYWYQQSLDQGLQFLIQYYNGEERAKGNILERFSAQQFPDLHSELNLSSLELGDSALYFCASSGGQGAESGANVLTFGAGSRLTVL.